This TCR beta chain was sequenced during a study of identical twins. Healthy Caucasians provided all donations. V lost 4 bases, J lost 2 bases, and 9 bases lay in between. Germline CDR1 is KGHSH and CDR2 is LQKENI. The CDR3 runs to 13 residues. A template switching step contributed a universal primer site, while unique molecular identifiers were present in the cDNA. TCRdb redid the calling of the 5' RACE reads with MiXCR, one entry per CDR3 protein. The table lists 470,000 or so distinct CDR3 sequences, around 24% of them singletons. These sequences were also reported in another study, on T cells expressing NK-cell markers. That paper notes: Obtained from sorted CD3+CD56+NKG2C+, CD3+CD56+NKG2C- and CD3+CD56-NKG2C+ T cells were the TCR beta repertoires.

Specimen: CD4+ T cells sorted from blood. The chain uses TRBV18 and TRBJ2-7; a weak D match, TRBD2 (5 bases). The source is a woman aged 18-29 years in good health. CDR3 in DNA: TGTGCCAGCTCACAGGAGGCCCCCTACGAGCAGTACTTC. Encoded protein: CASSQEAPYEQYF.